This T cell receptor beta chain emerged from a study of CD8 T cells in Susac syndrome. For this clonotype: Its antigen is unidentified.

Whole-study results and caveats: As the study acknowledged, the number of individuals who were part of its TCR sequencing and HLA analysis was relatively small.

RNA amounts of about 0.5 to 1 ug underwent reverse transcription with random hexamers. immunoSEQ multiplex PCR amplified TCR beta CDR3 across 54 Vbeta, 13 Jbeta. Via MiXCR, TCRdb re-called the immunoSEQ multiplex PCR reads, giving one row per CDR3 protein. This table holds 200,000 or so distinct CDR3 sequences, roughly 96% found once. V dropped 1 base and J dropped 0 bases, with 13 bases sitting between them. The CDR3 is 17 amino acids. Germline CDR1 SQVTM, CDR2 ANQGSEA. Through negative isolation, CD4+ and CD8+ T cells were obtained, while TEMRA cells were enriched using FACS. Sequencing was done on a sample of CD4+ T cells from PBMCs. The sequence derives from a human donor with multiple sclerosis. The chain is built from TRBV29-1 and TRBJ2-6; a possible D gene is TRBD1 (6 bases). Here the CDR3 DNA reads TGCAGCGTTGAAGTTGGCAGGGGCCACTCTGGGGCCAACGTCCTGACTTTC. It codes for CSVEVGRGHSGANVLTF.